This T cell receptor beta chain comes out of a study of cytomegalovirus exposure and HLA in healthy donors. The CDR3 has 14 amino acids. V lost 2 bases and J lost 3; bases outside the gene matches: 1. CDR1 is SGHDT and CDR2 is YYEEEE in the germline V gene. Use of 60 Vbeta and 13 Jbeta primers characterized the PCR. Libraries were prepared by immunoSEQ multiplex PCR; TCRdb keeps only in-frame clonotypes and omits some of them. The data contain hundreds of thousands of clones, around 73% of them singletons. This clone showed up just a few times. Its antigen is not known. Other DNA sequences in this sample translate to the same CDR3. Findings and limits, study-wide: Across donors, presence/absence analyses took sequencing depth to be roughly uniform.

The chain carries TRBV5-6 and TRBJ2-3, with TRBD1 matching over 9 bases. The sequencing sample was made of PBMCs. The receptor was derived from a male donor in good health and CMV-seronegative. In DNA, the CDR3 is TGTGCCAGCAGCTTCGGACAGGGGACAGATACGCAGTATTTT. This translates into CASSFGQGTDTQYF.